A selection of T cell receptor beta chains follows, all from one sample in a study of persistence of HIV-infected CD4 T cells. The antigens of these receptors remain unknown. TCRdb keeps only in-frame clones here, not all; method: immunoSEQ multiplex PCR. The profile shows around 39,000 clones, approximately 78% of them singletons. Material: cultured CD4+ T cells from PBMCs, obtained from a patient who received antiretroviral therapy. The receptors were gathered from an adult with HIV. The donor label of this sample is uncertain. Both conserved end residues are part of each CDR3. D genes are given only for firm matches. Size is omitted from some rows. Given values are once, few, many or a class for expanded clones.

J gene: TRBJ2-5
V gene: TRBV20-1
clone size: NA
D gene: NA
CDR3 DNA: TGCAGTGCCTCCTGGGAGACCCAGTACTTC
CDR3 protein: CSASWETQYF

J gene: TRBJ2-3
V gene: TRBV12-3/TRBV12-4
clone size: NA
D gene: NA
CDR3 DNA: TGTGCCAGCCGTAAGATGGACACAGATACGCAGTATTTT
CDR3 protein: CASRKMDTDTQYF

J gene: TRBJ2-1
V gene: TRBV19
clone size: NA
D gene: TRBD2
CDR3 DNA: TGTGCCAGTAGTCTTGGACTAGCGGGGGTCTCCTACAATGAGCAGTTCTTC
CDR3 protein: CASSLGLAGVSYNEQFF

J gene: TRBJ1-5
V gene: TRBV2
clone size: NA
D gene: NA
CDR3 DNA: TGTGCCAGCAGTGATCCTAGCAATCAGCCCCAGCATTTT
CDR3 protein: CASSDPSNQPQHF

J gene: TRBJ2-6
V gene: TRBV18
clone size: once
D gene: TRBD1
CDR3 DNA: TGTGCCAGCTCACCAAGGACAGGGAACTCTGGGGCCAACGTCCTGACTTTC
CDR3 protein: CASSPRTGNSGANVLTF

J gene: TRBJ1-6
V gene: TRBV5-1
clone size: NA
D gene: NA
CDR3 DNA: TGCGCCAGCAGCTTGGCGACAGATTATAATTCACCCCTCCACTTT
CDR3 protein: CASSLATDYNSPLHF

J gene: TRBJ1-1
V gene: TRBV5-4
clone size: NA
D gene: NA
CDR3 DNA: TGTGCCAGCAGCCCCGCAGGCAGGGACACTGAAGCTTTCTTT
CDR3 protein: CASSPAGRDTEAFF

J gene: TRBJ1-1
V gene: TRBV19
clone size: few
D gene: TRBD1
CDR3 DNA: TGTGCCAGTAGTAAGGGACAGGGGCCGTTGGGCACTGAAGCTTTCTTT
CDR3 protein: CASSKGQGPLGTEAFF

J gene: TRBJ1-2
V gene: TRBV5-4
clone size: NA
D gene: NA
CDR3 DNA: TGTGCCAGCAGCTTTGATCAGGAGGGCTATGGCTACACCTTC
CDR3 protein: CASSFDQEGYGYTF

J gene: TRBJ1-4
V gene: TRBV4-1
clone size: once
D gene: NA
CDR3 DNA: TGCGCCAGCAGCTCTACTTATGGGCTAAATGAAAAACTGTTTTTT
CDR3 protein: CASSSTYGLNEKLFF

J gene: TRBJ1-1
V gene: TRBV5-4
clone size: NA
D gene: NA
CDR3 DNA: TGTGCCAGCAGCTCCGGCCTAACTGAAGCTTTCTTT
CDR3 protein: CASSSGLTEAFF

J gene: TRBJ2-7
V gene: TRBV2
clone size: NA
D gene: TRBD1
CDR3 DNA: TGTGCCAGCAGTTTCCCGGGACAGGGCAGCGAGCAGTACTTC
CDR3 protein: CASSFPGQGSEQYF

J gene: TRBJ2-3
V gene: TRBV4-2
clone size: NA
D gene: TRBD2
CDR3 DNA: TGTGCCAGCAGCCAAGAGGGCGGGGGGGCCACAGATACGCAGTATTTT
CDR3 protein: CASSQEGGGATDTQYF

J gene: TRBJ2-4
V gene: TRBV2
clone size: NA
D gene: NA
CDR3 DNA: TGTGCCAGCACTGCTGTGGACATTCAGTACTTC
CDR3 protein: CASTAVDIQYF

J gene: TRBJ2-7
V gene: TRBV5-1
clone size: NA
D gene: TRBD1
CDR3 DNA: TGCGCCAGCAGCTGGGGGGCGGACAGGGCCGACTACGAGCAGTACTTC
CDR3 protein: CASSWGADRADYEQYF

J gene: TRBJ1-1
V gene: TRBV19
clone size: NA
D gene: NA
CDR3 DNA: TGTGCCAGCAGGGCTCGCAGGGATGGCACTGAAGCTTTCTTT
CDR3 protein: CASRARRDGTEAFF

J gene: TRBJ1-6
V gene: TRBV7-3
clone size: NA
D gene: NA
CDR3 DNA: TGTGCCAGCAGCTTAGGATTTGGGTATAATTCACCCCTCCACTTT
CDR3 protein: CASSLGFGYNSPLHF

J gene: TRBJ1-2
V gene: TRBV10-3
clone size: NA
D gene: TRBD1
CDR3 DNA: TGTGCCATCAGGGGGACAGGGCGAGGCTACACCTTC
CDR3 protein: CAIRGTGRGYTF

J gene: TRBJ1-4
V gene: TRBV2
clone size: NA
D gene: NA
CDR3 DNA: TGTGCCAGCAGTGAAGACAGGACAACTAATGAAAAACTGTTTTTT
CDR3 protein: CASSEDRTTNEKLFF

J gene: TRBJ2-7
V gene: TRBV19
clone size: NA
D gene: NA
CDR3 DNA: TGTGCCAGTAGTATAGGCAGGAACAACTACGAGCAGTACTTC
CDR3 protein: CASSIGRNNYEQYF

J gene: TRBJ2-5
V gene: TRBV3-1/TRBV3-2
clone size: NA
D gene: NA
CDR3 DNA: TGTGCCAGCAGCCAAGATTCCAGGGCTAAGTACTTC
CDR3 protein: CASSQDSRAKYF

J gene: TRBJ1-4
V gene: TRBV5-4
clone size: NA
D gene: NA
CDR3 DNA: TGTGCCAGCAGCCGACCGGGACCTAATGAAAAACTGTTTTTT
CDR3 protein: CASSRPGPNEKLFF

J gene: TRBJ1-2
V gene: TRBV27
clone size: NA
D gene: NA
CDR3 DNA: TGTGCCAGCAGTTACACAGGGAGCTATGGCTACACCTTC
CDR3 protein: CASSYTGSYGYTF

J gene: TRBJ2-5
V gene: TRBV6-5
clone size: NA
D gene: TRBD1
CDR3 DNA: TGTGCCAGCAGCCCACCGGGACAGGCCCAGTACTTC
CDR3 protein: CASSPPGQAQYF

J gene: TRBJ2-1
V gene: TRBV18
clone size: NA
D gene: NA
CDR3 DNA: TGTGCCAGCTCACCACGAAGGCAGGGGAATCACAATGAGCAGTTCTTC
CDR3 protein: CASSPRRQGNHNEQFF

J gene: TRBJ1-1
V gene: TRBV10-2
clone size: NA
D gene: TRBD1
CDR3 DNA: TGCGCCAGCAGGCCGACAGGGGCGGGCACTGAAGCTTTCTTT
CDR3 protein: CASRPTGAGTEAFF

J gene: TRBJ2-1
V gene: TRBV4-1
clone size: few
D gene: TRBD1
CDR3 DNA: TGCGCCAGCAGCCAAGTAGCTGCAGGGGGCGGTAAGCAGTTCTTC
CDR3 protein: CASSQVAAGGGKQFF

J gene: TRBJ1-2
V gene: TRBV5-4
clone size: NA
D gene: NA
CDR3 DNA: TGTGCCAGCAGCTTGGGCAGTAACTATGGCTACACCTTC
CDR3 protein: CASSLGSNYGYTF

J gene: TRBJ2-6
V gene: TRBV5-6
clone size: once
D gene: NA
CDR3 DNA: TGTGCCAGCAGCTTGGAGGGCTCTGGGGCCAACGTCCTGACTTTC
CDR3 protein: CASSLEGSGANVLTF

J gene: TRBJ1-2
V gene: TRBV7-8
clone size: once
D gene: NA
CDR3 DNA: TGTGCCAGCAGCTTAGAGGTTGACACCTTCTATGGCTACACCTTC
CDR3 protein: CASSLEVDTFYGYTF

J gene: TRBJ2-3
V gene: TRBV6-5
clone size: NA
D gene: NA
CDR3 DNA: TGTGCCAGCAGCCGGGGTGAGTTGGCAGATACGCAGTATTTT
CDR3 protein: CASSRGELADTQYF

J gene: TRBJ1-4
V gene: TRBV5-4
clone size: NA
D gene: NA
CDR3 DNA: TGTGCCAGCAGCCTCCGGACGGGTGAAAAACTGTTTTTT
CDR3 protein: CASSLRTGEKLFF

J gene: TRBJ2-1
V gene: TRBV18
clone size: NA
D gene: NA
CDR3 DNA: TGTGCCAGCTCACCATCGGGTGAGCAGTTCTTC
CDR3 protein: CASSPSGEQFF

J gene: TRBJ1-1
V gene: TRBV5-1
clone size: NA
D gene: NA
CDR3 DNA: TGCGCCAGCAGCTTGGTGGGTCCAAACACTGAAGCTTTCTTT
CDR3 protein: CASSLVGPNTEAFF

J gene: TRBJ1-1
V gene: TRBV3-1/TRBV3-2
clone size: NA
D gene: NA
CDR3 DNA: TGTGCCAGCAGCCAAGCCCGAGGGGCGCCAGCTGAAGCTTTCTTT
CDR3 protein: CASSQARGAPAEAFF

J gene: TRBJ1-1
V gene: TRBV29-1
clone size: few
D gene: TRBD1
CDR3 DNA: TGCAGCGTTACGACAGGGAAGAACACTGAAGCTTTCTTT
CDR3 protein: CSVTTGKNTEAFF

J gene: TRBJ2-5
V gene: TRBV7-7
clone size: few
D gene: TRBD1
CDR3 DNA: TGTGCCAGCAGCACCGACAGGGCCAGGGGAGAGACCCAGTACTTC
CDR3 protein: CASSTDRARGETQYF

J gene: TRBJ1-4
V gene: TRBV24-1
clone size: NA
D gene: NA
CDR3 DNA: TGTGCCGCAGGCTCGGCTAATGAAAAACTGTTTTTT
CDR3 protein: CAAGSANEKLFF

J gene: TRBJ1-2
V gene: TRBV27
clone size: NA
D gene: TRBD1
CDR3 DNA: TGTGCCAGCAGTTTTCAATCGGGACAGGGGGGTGGCTACACCTTC
CDR3 protein: CASSFQSGQGGGYTF

J gene: TRBJ1-1
V gene: TRBV12-3/TRBV12-4
clone size: NA
D gene: NA
CDR3 DNA: TGTGCCAGCAGTTTAAGGGACGGGACTGAAGCTTTCTTT
CDR3 protein: CASSLRDGTEAFF

J gene: TRBJ2-3
V gene: TRBV19
clone size: NA
D gene: TRBD2
CDR3 DNA: TGTGCCACGAGGGATATCGCCGGAGCTAGCGGGGGCGTTGATACGCAGTATTTT
CDR3 protein: CATRDIAGASGGVDTQYF

J gene: TRBJ1-3
V gene: TRBV7-8
clone size: NA
D gene: NA
CDR3 DNA: TGTGCCAGCAGCTTAGGGAGTGGCAGGGCTGGAAACACCATATATTTT
CDR3 protein: CASSLGSGRAGNTIYF

J gene: TRBJ1-2
V gene: TRBV5-1
clone size: few
D gene: NA
CDR3 DNA: TGCGCCAGCAGCCCAACTCCGGACAGTGCATCCTATGGCTACACCTTC
CDR3 protein: CASSPTPDSASYGYTF

J gene: TRBJ1-5
V gene: TRBV4-1
clone size: NA
D gene: NA
CDR3 DNA: TGCGCCAGCAGCCAAGCTGGGAGGTTTAGCAATCAGCCCCAGCATTTT
CDR3 protein: CASSQAGRFSNQPQHF

J gene: TRBJ2-2
V gene: TRBV3-1/TRBV3-2
clone size: NA
D gene: NA
CDR3 DNA: TGTGCCAGCAGACAAAAGGGAGGGGAGCTGTTTTTT
CDR3 protein: CASRQKGGELFF

J gene: TRBJ2-1
V gene: TRBV3-1/TRBV3-2
clone size: NA
D gene: NA
CDR3 DNA: TGTGCCAGCAGCCAAGCGCCAGGGGGGTGGAATGAGCAGTTCTTC
CDR3 protein: CASSQAPGGWNEQFF

J gene: TRBJ2-2
V gene: TRBV7-7
clone size: NA
D gene: NA
CDR3 DNA: TGTGCTAGCAGCTTAGATGGGCAGGGCGGCGGGGAGCTGTTTTTT
CDR3 protein: CASSLDGQGGGELFF

J gene: TRBJ1-4
V gene: TRBV5-1
clone size: NA
D gene: NA
CDR3 DNA: TGCGCCAGCGCCCAGGATGCAACTAATGAAAAACTGTTTTTT
CDR3 protein: CASAQDATNEKLFF

J gene: TRBJ1-1
V gene: TRBV5-4
clone size: once
D gene: NA
CDR3 DNA: TGTGCCAGCAGTCGAAACGGGGGGCCGGGCCAATTGGGCACTGAAGCTTTCTTT
CDR3 protein: CASSRNGGPGQLGTEAFF

J gene: TRBJ2-7
V gene: TRBV7-9
clone size: few
D gene: TRBD2
CDR3 DNA: TGTGCCAGCAGCTTAGCGGGGACTAGCGGGACCTACGAGCAGTACTTC
CDR3 protein: CASSLAGTSGTYEQYF

J gene: TRBJ2-3
V gene: TRBV5-1
clone size: NA
D gene: NA
CDR3 DNA: TGCGCCAGCAGCTTGGTGTCAGGGGGGGACCGCACAGATACGCAGTATTTT
CDR3 protein: CASSLVSGGDRTDTQYF

J gene: TRBJ2-7
V gene: TRBV23-1
clone size: NA
D gene: NA
CDR3 DNA: TGCGCCAGCAGTCCGCAGGCATCCTACGAGCAGTACTTC
CDR3 protein: CASSPQASYEQYF